These 8 T cell receptor beta chains originate from one sample sequenced in a study of response to subunit inactivated influenza vaccine. One entry per CDR3 protein, called by TCRdb with MiXCR from the RT-PCR reads. The sample shows approximately 700,000 distinct CDR3 sequences, 14% of them seen only once. The specimen was PBMCs from blood, collected 14 days before vaccination. The receptors here all came from a man in his fifties or sixties who received an inactivated influenza vaccine.

This chain connects TRBV7-2 to TRBJ1-2; perhaps TRBD1 as D (6 bases). Germline CDR1 reads SGHTA; CDR2 reads FQGNSA. V lost 1 base and J 4 bases, leaving 10 bases between the germline ends. CDR3 length: 14 residues. The CDR3 loop is CASSLEGVSYGYTF. CDR3 sequence (DNA): TGTGCCAGCAGCTTAGAGGGGGTATCCTATGGCTACACCTTC.

This clonotype appeared a few times. The CDR3 DNA reads as TGTGCCACCAGCAGATTACCTACCGGGACAAATGCCTACAATGAGCAGTTCTTC. The encoded protein is CATSRLPTGTNAYNEQFF. V gene TRBV15 combines with J gene TRBJ2-1; weak D call: TRBD1 (6 bases). Trimming removed 2 bases at V and 2 bases at J, with 19 bases between. Germline V lookup: CDR1 LNHNV, CDR2 YYDKDF (reference sequence). The CDR3 contains 18 residues.

This clonotype was counted at least ten times. This chain connects TRBV14 to TRBJ2-5; no clear D. The CDR3 covers 12 residues. Germline CDR1 reads SGHDN; CDR2 reads FVKESK. The V and J ends lost 1 base and 5 bases respectively, with 5 bases between them. The CDR3 sequence: CASSQVGETQYF. The CDR3 nucleotides read TGTGCCAGCAGCCAAGTAGGGGAGACCCAGTACTTC.

The chain combines TRBV18 with TRBJ2-2; D gene uncertain. V was trimmed by 5 bases and J by 0 bases, leaving 10 bases between them. The CDR3 contains 15 residues. The germline V gene has CDR1 KGHSH and CDR2 LQKENI. The chain's CDR3 is CASSYRSANTGELFF. CDR3 DNA: TGTGCCAGCTCATATAGGAGTGCGAACACCGGGGAGCTGTTTTTT.

This clonotype was seen only a few times. J is TRBJ2-7 and V is TRBV10-2; possibly TRBD1 for D (5 bases). Germline V lookup: CDR1 WSHSY, CDR2 SAAADI. The V and J ends lost 6 bases and 3 bases respectively, with 21 bases between them. There are 16 residues in the CDR3. The CDR3 sequence is CASSPMDTTPIYEQYF. The CDR3 DNA reads TGCGCCAGCAGCCCTATGGACACGACGCCCATCTACGAGCAGTACTTC.

This clonotype was counted between two and nine times. This chain links TRBV4-3 with TRBJ2-7; D possibly corresponds to TRBD1 (5 bases). Germline CDR1 is LGHNA and CDR2 is YSLEER. Trimming took off 0 bases at V and 3 bases at J, with 12 bases between the two ends. The CDR3 loop spans 15 amino acids. CDR3 region: CASSQDLSRDYEQYF. The CDR3 DNA reads as TGCGCCAGCAGCCAAGATTTGTCCAGGGACTACGAGCAGTACTTC.

This clonotype was seen more than once but under ten times. DNA of the CDR3: TGCAGCGTTGATGTCGGGAGAGGGTTTGATACGCAGTATTTT. Residues: CSVDVGRGFDTQYF. This rearrangement joins TRBV29-1 to TRBJ2-3, with D perhaps TRBD2 (6 bases). V dropped 3 bases and J dropped 6 bases, with 16 bases sitting between them. Germline loops: CDR1 SQVTM, CDR2 ANQGSEA. The CDR3 runs to 14 residues.

In its sample, this clonotype was seen a few times. The chain recombines TRBV6-1 with TRBJ2-3, with 9 bases identical to TRBD1. V was clipped by 10 bases and J by 1 base; unmatched bases: 6. The CDR3 length is 14 residues. CDR1 is MNHNS, CDR2 SASEGT, per germline. This CDR3 is CAINRDRGTDTQYF. The CDR3, as DNA: TGTGCCATCAACCGGGACAGGGGCACAGATACGCAGTATTTT.